The rows below give T cell receptor beta chains drawn from one sample of a study of control samples from healthy donors and cancer patients. Some clones are missing from TCRdb's copy, which holds only in-frame ones; the method was immunoSEQ multiplex PCR. The sample holds 98,000 or so clones, almost 85% seen once. The source material was blood. These receptors all stem from a man between 18 and 35 years old in good health. The CDR3 runs from the conserved cysteine through the conserved F or W.

v_gene,CDR3aa
TRBV27,CASSLSEMTSALYGYTF
TRBV19,CASSVDRGYYSNQPQHF
TRBV18,CASSSTGLAGGPNTQYF
TRBV28,CASSFPHRGSGNTIYF
TRBV2,CASSEYLAKNTGELFF
TRBV2,CASSASGGPYEQYF
TRBV4-1,CASSQDGTPFIGELFF
TRBV27,CASSLFGTEGSGELFF
TRBV6-2/TRBV6-3,CASSFRKSLNIQYF
TRBV6-1,CASSDGDRVLYF
TRBV7-2,CASSLAGRRSSGNTIYF
TRBV9,CASTLAWQEYGYTF
TRBV5-6,CASSLVTGGAAFF